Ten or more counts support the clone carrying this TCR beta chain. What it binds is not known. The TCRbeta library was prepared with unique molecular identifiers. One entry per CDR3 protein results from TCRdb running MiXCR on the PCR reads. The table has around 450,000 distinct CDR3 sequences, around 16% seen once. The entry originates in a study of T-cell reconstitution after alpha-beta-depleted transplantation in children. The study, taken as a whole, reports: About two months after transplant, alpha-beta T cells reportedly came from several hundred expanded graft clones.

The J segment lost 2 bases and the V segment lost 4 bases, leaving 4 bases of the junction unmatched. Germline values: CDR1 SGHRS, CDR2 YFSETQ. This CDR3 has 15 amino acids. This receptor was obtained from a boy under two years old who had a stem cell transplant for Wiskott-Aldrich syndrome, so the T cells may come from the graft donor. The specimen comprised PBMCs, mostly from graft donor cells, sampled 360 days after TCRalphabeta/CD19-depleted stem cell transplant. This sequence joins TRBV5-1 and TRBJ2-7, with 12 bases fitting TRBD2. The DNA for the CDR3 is TGCGCCAGCAGCCCCCGGACTAGCGGGGCCTACGAGCAGTACTTC. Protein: CASSPRTSGAYEQYF.